Sequencing of this TCR beta chain was carried out in a study of blood T cells in healthy people across ages. Study-level results: From one million sequenced T cells, diversity estimates were lower bounds. Higher diversity, along with more naive CD4+ cells, distinguished long-lived donors from aged donors.

Together with a sample-barcoded 5' primer, a J-beta primer mix was included in a second PCR lasting roughly 6 to 12 cycles. MiXCR, applied by TCRdb to the 5' RACE reads, yields one record per CDR3 protein. The sample lists a few hundred thousand distinct CDR3 sequences, around 27% seen once, with over 25% in the top ten. The study drew donors from healthy Caucasian individuals in Russia aged roughly 6 to 90. J was trimmed by 1 base and V by 5 bases; bases with no gene match: 9. Germline-derived CDR1 and CDR2 are SNHLY and FYNNEI. The CDR3 covers 16 residues. In this sample, this clonotype turned up a few times. Its specificity is not known.

This chain uses TRBV2 with TRBJ2-5; 8 positions match TRBD1. The specimen sequenced was blood. This sequence was found in a woman in her 70s in good health. The CDR3 bases are TGTGCCAGCAGTCCGACAGGGGTGTATAGCCAAGAGACCCAGTACTTC. It specifies CASSPTGVYSQETQYF.